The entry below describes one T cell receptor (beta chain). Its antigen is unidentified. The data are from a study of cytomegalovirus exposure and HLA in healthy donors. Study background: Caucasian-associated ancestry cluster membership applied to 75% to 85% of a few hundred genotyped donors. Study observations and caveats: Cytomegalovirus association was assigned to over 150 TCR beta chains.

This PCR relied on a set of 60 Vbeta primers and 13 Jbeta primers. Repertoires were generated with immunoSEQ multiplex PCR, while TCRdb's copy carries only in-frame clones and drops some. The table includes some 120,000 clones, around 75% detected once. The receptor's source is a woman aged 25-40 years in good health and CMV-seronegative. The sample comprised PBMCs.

In DNA form, the CDR3 reads TGCAGCGTTAAGCGGGGGGCCTACGAGCAGTACTTC. It encodes CSVKRGAYEQYF. The chain combines TRBV29-1 with TRBJ2-7; TRBD2 matches 9 bases. Germline assignment: CDR1 SQVTM and CDR2 ANQGSEA. V dropped 5 bases and J dropped 2; count of bases not matched to a gene: 1. The CDR3 is 12 residues long.